The sequence of this T cell receptor (beta chain) was determined in a study of blood T cell repertoires in COVID-19. Overall study context: Sources were T cells, B-cell-depleted T cells, or PBMCs; the material itself was cDNA or gDNA.

Profiled with immunoSEQ multiplex PCR; TCRdb holds only in-frame clones, not every one. The data hold some 100,000 clones, with about 85% observed a single time. The CDR3 runs to 15 residues. V was shortened by 1 base and J by 0 bases, with 8 bases between the two germline ends. The material sequenced was peripheral blood. This TCR came from a woman in her 70s with active or convalescent COVID-19. The chain has TRBV5-3 and TRBJ1-5; D is unresolved. TRBV5-3 is annotated as an ORF whose role is uncertain. The CDR3 loop is CARSLCSYSNQPQHF. The DNA for the CDR3 is TGTGCCAGAAGCTTGTGCAGTTATAGCAATCAGCCCCAGCATTTT.